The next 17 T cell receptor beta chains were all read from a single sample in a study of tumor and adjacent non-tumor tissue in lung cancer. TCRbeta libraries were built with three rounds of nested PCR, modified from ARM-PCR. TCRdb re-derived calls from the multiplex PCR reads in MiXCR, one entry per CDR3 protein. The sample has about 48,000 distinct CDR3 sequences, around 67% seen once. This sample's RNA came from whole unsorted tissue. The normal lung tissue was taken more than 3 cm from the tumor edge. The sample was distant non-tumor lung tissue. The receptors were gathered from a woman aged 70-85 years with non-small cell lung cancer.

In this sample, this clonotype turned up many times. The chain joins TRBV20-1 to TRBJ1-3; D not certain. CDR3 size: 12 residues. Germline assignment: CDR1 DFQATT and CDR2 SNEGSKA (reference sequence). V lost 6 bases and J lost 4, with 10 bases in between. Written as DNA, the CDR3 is TGCAGTGCCCGGGGTCCCGGAAACACCATATATTTT. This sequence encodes CSARGPGNTIYF.

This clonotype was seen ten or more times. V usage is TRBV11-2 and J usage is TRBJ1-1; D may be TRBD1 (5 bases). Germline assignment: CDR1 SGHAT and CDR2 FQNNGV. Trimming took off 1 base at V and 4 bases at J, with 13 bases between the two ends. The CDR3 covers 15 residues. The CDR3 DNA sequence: TGTGCCAGCAGCTTAGCCGGACAAGAGGGCACTGAAGCTTTCTTT. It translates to CASSLAGQEGTEAFF.

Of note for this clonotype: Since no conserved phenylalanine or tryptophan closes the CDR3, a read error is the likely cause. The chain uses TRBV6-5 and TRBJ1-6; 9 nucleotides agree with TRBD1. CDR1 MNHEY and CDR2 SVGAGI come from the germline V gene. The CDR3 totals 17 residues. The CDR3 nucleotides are TGTGCCAGCAGTTACTCCTCCGGGACAGGGTTTAATTCATCCCTCCACTTA. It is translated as CASSYSSGTGFNSSLHL.

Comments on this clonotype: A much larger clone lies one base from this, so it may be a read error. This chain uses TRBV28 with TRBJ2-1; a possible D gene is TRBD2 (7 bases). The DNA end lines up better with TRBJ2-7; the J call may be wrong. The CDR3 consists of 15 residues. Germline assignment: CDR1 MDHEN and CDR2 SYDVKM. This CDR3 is CASSSRGRSYNEQYF. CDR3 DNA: TGTGCCAGCAGTTCGCGGGGGCGCTCCTACAATGAGCAGTACTTC.

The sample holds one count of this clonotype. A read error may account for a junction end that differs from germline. The CDR3 sequence: CASSYELGTVSYEQYF. The DNA of the CDR3 is TGTGCCAGCAGCTACGAGTTAGGGACAGTTTCCTACGAGCAATACTTC. V usage is TRBV11-1 and J usage is TRBJ2-7; 7 bases match TRBD1. This CDR3 contains 16 residues. Germline V gene lookup returns CDR1 SGHAT and CDR2 FQDESV (reference sequence).

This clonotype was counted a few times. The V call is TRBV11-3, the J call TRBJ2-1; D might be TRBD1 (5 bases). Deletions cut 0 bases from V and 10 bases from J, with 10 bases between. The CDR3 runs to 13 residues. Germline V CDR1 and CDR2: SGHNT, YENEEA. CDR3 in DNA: TGTGCCAGCAGCTTAGATGGGCAGGGAGAGCAGTTCTTC. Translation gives CASSLDGQGEQFF. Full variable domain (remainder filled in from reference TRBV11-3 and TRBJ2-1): EAGVVQSPRYKIIEKKQPVAFWCNPISGHNTLYWYLQNLGQGPELLIRYENEEAVDDSQLPKDRFSAERLKGVDSTLKIQPAELGDSAVYLCASSLDGQGEQFFGPGTRLTVL.

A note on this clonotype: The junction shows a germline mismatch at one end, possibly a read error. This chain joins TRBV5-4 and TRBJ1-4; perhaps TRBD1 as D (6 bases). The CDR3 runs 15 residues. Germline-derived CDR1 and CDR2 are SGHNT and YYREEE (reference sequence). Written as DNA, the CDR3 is TGTGTCAGCAGCCCTGCAGGGGCAGTCGTTGAAAAACTGTTTTTT. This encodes CVSSPAGAVVEKLFF.

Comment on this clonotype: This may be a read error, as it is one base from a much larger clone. The CDR3: CSARGSGQSSGNTIYF. Here the CDR3 DNA reads TGCAGTGCTAGAGGGTCGGGACAGAGTTCTGGAAACACCATATATTTT. The V gene is TRBV20-1, the J gene TRBJ1-3; 7 bases map to TRBD1. V shed 1 base, J shed 1 base, and the junction held 7 bases outside the gene matches. Germline CDR1 reads DFQATT; CDR2 reads SNEGSKA (reference sequence). The CDR3 has 16 residues.

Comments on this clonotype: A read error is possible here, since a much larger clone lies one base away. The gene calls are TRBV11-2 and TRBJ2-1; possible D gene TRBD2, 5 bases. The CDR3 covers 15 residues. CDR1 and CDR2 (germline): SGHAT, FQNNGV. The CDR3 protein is CASSSGPPLYNGQFF. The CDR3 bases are TGTGCCAGCAGCAGCGGACCTCCCCTCTACAATGGGCAGTTCTTC.

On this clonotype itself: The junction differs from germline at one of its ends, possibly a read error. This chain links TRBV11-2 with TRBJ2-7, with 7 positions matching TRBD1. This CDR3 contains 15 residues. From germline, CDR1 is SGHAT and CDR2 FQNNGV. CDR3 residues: CTSSSRGTDTYEQYF. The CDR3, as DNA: TGTACCAGTAGCTCAAGGGGGACAGACACCTACGAGCAGTACTTC.

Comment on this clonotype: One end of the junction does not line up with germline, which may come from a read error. The CDR3: CCVKPGFIYNEQFF. The CDR3 DNA sequence: TGCTGCGTCAAGCCCGGTTTTATCTACAATGAGCAGTTCTTC. V gene TRBV29-1 combines with J gene TRBJ2-1; D remains unclear. Germline CDR1 reads SQVTM; CDR2 reads ANQGSEA. The CDR3 totals 14 residues.

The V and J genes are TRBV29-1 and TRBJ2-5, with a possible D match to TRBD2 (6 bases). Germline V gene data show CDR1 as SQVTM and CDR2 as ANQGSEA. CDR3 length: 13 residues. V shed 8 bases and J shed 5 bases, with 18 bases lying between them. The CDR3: CSLGLLAGETQYF. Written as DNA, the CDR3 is TGCAGCCTTGGTCTACTAGCAGGGGAGACCCAGTACTTC.

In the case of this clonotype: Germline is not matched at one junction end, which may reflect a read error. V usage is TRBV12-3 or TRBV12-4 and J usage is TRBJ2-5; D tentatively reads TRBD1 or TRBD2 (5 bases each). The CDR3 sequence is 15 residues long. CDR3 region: CTSSYLSGLQETQYF. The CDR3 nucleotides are TGTACCAGCAGCTACTTATCGGGGCTCCAAGAGACCCAGTACTTC.

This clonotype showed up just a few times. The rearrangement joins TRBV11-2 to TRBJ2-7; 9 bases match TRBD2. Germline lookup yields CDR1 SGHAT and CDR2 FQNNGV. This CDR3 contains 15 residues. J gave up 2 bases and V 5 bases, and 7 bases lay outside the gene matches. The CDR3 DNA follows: TGTGCCAGCAGCAAGACTAGCGGAGAAACCTACGAGCAGTACTTC. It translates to CASSKTSGETYEQYF.

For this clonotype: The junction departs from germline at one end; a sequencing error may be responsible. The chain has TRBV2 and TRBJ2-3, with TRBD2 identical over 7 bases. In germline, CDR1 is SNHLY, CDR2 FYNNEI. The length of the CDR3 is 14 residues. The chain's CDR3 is CASSPEGREDTQNF. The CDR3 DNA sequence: TGTGCCAGCAGCCCGGAGGGCCGGGAGGATACGCAGAATTTT.

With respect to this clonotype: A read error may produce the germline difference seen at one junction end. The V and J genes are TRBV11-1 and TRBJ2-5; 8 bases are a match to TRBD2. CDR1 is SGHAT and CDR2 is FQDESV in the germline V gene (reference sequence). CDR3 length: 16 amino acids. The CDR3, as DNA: TGTGCCAGCGGGTCACGGACTAGCATGCACCAAGAGATCCAGTACTTC. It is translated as CASGSRTSMHQEIQYF.

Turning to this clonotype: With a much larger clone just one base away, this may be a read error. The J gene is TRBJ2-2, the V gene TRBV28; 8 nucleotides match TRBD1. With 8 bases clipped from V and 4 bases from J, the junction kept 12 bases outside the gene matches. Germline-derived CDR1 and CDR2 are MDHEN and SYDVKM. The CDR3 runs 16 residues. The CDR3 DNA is TGTGCCAGCGGCCCGATCGACAGGGGAGGCACCGGGGAGCTGTTTTTT. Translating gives CASGPIDRGGTGELFF. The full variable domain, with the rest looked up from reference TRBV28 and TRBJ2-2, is DVKVTQSSRYLVKRTGEKVFLECVQDMDHENMFWYRQDPGLGLRLIYFSYDVKMKEKGDIPEGYSVSREKKERFSLILESASTNQTSMYLCASGPIDRGGTGELFFGEGSRLTVL.